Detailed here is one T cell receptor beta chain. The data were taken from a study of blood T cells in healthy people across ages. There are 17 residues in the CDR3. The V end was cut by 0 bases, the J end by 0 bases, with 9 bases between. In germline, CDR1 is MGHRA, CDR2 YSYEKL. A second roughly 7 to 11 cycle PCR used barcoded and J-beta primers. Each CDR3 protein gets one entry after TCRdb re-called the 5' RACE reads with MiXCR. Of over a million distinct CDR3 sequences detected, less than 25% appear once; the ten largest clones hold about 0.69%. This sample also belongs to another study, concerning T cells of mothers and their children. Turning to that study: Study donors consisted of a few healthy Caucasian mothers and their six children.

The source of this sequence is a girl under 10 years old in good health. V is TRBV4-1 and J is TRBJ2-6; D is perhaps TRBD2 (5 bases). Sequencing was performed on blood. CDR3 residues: CASSQEGVNSGANVLTF. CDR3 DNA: TGCGCCAGCAGCCAAGAGGGAGTCAACTCTGGGGCCAACGTCCTGACTTTC.